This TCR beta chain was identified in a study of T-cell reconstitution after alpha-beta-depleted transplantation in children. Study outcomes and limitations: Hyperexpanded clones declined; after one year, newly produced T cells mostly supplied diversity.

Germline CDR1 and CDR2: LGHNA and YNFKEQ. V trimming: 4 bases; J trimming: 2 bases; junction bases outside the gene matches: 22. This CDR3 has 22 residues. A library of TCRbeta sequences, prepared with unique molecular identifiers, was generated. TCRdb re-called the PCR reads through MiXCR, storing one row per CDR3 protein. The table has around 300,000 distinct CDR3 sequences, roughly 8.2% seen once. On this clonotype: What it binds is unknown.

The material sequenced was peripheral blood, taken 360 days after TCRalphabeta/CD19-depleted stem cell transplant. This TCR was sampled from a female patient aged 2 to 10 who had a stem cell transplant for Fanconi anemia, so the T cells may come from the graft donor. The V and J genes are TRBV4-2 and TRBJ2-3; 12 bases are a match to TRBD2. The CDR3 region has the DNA TGTGCCAGCAGCCCGCCGATTACTAGTACTAGCGGGAGGACCCCGTACACAGATACGCAGTATTTT. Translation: CASSPPITSTSGRTPYTDTQYF.